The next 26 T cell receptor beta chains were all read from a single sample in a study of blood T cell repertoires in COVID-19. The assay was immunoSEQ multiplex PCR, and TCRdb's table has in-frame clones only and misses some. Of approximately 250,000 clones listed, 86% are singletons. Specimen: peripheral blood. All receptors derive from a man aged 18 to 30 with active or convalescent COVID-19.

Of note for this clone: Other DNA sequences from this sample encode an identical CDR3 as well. The CDR3 DNA reads TGTGCCAGCAGTCCTGGACAGGACTATGGCTACACCTTC. It specifies CASSPGQDYGYTF. The V and J genes are TRBV28 and TRBJ1-2; TRBD1 matches 7 bases. The V gene end was trimmed by 5 bases and the J gene end by 3 bases; junction bases not matched to a gene: 3. Germline V gives CDR1 MDHEN, CDR2 SYDVKM. This CDR3 spans 13 amino acids.

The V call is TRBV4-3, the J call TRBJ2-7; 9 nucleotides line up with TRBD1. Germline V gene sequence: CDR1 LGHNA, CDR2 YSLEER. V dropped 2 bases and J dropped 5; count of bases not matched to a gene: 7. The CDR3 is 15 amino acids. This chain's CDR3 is CASSQTGTGYNEQYF. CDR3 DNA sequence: TGCGCCAGCAGCCAAACCGGGACAGGGTATAACGAGCAGTACTTC.

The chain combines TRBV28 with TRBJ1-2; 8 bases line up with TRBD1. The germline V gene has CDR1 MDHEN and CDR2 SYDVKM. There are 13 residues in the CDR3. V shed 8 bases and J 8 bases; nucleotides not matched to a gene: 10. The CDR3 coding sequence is TGTGCCAGCTATACAGGGGGACGAGAGGGCTACACCTTC. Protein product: CASYTGGREGYTF.

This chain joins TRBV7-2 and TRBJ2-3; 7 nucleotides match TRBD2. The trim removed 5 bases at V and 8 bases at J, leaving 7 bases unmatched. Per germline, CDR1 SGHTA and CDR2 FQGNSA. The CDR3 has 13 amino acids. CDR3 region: CASSPPGRGTQYF. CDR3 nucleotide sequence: TGTGCCAGCAGCCCCCCTGGGAGGGGTACGCAGTATTTT. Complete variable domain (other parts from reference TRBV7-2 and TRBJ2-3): GAGVSQSPSNKVTEKGKDVELRCDPISGHTALYWYRQSLGQGLEFLIYFQGNSAPDKSGLPSDRFSAERTGGSVSTLTIQRTQQEDSAVYLCASSPPGRGTQYFGPGTRLTVL.

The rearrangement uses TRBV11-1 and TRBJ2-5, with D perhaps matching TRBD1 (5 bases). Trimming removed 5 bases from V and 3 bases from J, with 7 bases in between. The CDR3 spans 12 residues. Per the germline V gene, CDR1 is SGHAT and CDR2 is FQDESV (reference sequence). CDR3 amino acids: CASSKTEETQYF. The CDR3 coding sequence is TGTGCCAGCAGCAAGACAGAAGAGACCCAGTACTTC.

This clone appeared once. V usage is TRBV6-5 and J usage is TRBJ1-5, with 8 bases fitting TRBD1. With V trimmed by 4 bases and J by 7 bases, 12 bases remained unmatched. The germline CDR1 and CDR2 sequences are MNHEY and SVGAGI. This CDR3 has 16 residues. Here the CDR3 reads CASSFRTGMGDQPQHF. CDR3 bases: TGTGCCAGCAGTTTCCGGACAGGGATGGGTGACCAGCCCCAGCATTTT.

The chain's CDR3 is CAEWGPYGYTF. The CDR3 bases are TGTGCTGAATGGGGGCCCTATGGCTACACCTTC. This sequence joins TRBV7-9 and TRBJ1-2, with TRBD1 as a possible D gene (6 bases). CDR1 SEHNR and CDR2 FQNEAQ come from the germline V gene (reference sequence). The CDR3 has 11 amino acids.

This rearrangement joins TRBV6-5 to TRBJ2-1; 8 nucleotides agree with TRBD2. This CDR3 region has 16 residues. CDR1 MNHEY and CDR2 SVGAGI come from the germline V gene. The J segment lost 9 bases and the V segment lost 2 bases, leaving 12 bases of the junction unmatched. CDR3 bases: TGTGCCAGCAGTTACCTTAGCGGAGCGGGAGAGGGTGAGCAGTTCTTC. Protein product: CASSYLSGAGEGEQFF.

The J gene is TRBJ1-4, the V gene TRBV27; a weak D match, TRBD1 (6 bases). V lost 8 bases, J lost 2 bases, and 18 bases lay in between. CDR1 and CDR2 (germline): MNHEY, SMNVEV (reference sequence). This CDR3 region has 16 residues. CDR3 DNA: TGTGCCAGCGGGAACCCCGGGGGGGCGACTAATGAAAAACTGTTTTTT. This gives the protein CASGNPGGATNEKLFF.

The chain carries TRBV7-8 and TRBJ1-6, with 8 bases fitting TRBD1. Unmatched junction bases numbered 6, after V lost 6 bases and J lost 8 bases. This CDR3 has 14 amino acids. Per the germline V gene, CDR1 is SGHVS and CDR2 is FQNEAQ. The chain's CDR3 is CASRADRAYSPLHF. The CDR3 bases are TGTGCCAGCAGGGCGGACAGGGCGTATTCACCCCTCCACTTT.

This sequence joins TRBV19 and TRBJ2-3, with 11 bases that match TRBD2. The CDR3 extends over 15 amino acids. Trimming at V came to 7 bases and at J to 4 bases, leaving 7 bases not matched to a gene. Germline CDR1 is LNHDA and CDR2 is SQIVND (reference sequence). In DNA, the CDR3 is TGTGCCAGTACTACTAGCGGGGGTAGGGCAGATACGCAGTATTTT. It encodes CASTTSGGRADTQYF. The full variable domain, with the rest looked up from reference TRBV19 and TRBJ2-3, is DGGITQSPKYLFRKEGQNVTLSCEQNLNHDAMYWYRQDPGQGLRLIYYSQIVNDFQKGDIAEGYSVSREKKESFPLTVTSAQKNPTAFYLCASTTSGGRADTQYFGPGTRLTVL.

This chain's CDR3 is CASSVYRGNTEAFF. The CDR3 bases are TGTGCCAGTAGTGTCTACAGGGGAAACACTGAAGCTTTCTTT. The gene calls are TRBV19 and TRBJ1-1; 7 bases map to TRBD1. Germline V gives CDR1 LNHDA, CDR2 SQIVND (reference sequence). This CDR3 contains 14 residues. The V and J ends lost 5 bases and 2 bases, in that order; junction bases with no gene match: 5.

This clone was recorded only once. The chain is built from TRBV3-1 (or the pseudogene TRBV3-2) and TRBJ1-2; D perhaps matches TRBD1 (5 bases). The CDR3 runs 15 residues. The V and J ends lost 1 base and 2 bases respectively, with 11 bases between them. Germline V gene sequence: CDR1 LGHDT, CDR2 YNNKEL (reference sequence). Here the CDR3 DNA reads TGTGCCAGCAGCCAAGGAAGCAGGGCAAACTATGGCTACACCTTC. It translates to CASSQGSRANYGYTF.

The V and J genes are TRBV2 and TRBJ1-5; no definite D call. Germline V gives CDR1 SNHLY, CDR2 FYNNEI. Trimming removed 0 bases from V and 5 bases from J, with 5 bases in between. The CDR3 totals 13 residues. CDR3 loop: CASSEALYQPQHF. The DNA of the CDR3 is TGTGCCAGCAGTGAAGCCTTGTATCAGCCCCAGCATTTT.

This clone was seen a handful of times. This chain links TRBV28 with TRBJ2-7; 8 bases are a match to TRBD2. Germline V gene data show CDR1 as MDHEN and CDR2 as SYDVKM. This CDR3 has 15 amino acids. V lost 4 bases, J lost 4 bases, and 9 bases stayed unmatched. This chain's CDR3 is CASSSLGGGLYEQYF. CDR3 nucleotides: TGTGCCAGCAGTTCCCTCGGGGGGGGGTTGTACGAGCAGTACTTC.

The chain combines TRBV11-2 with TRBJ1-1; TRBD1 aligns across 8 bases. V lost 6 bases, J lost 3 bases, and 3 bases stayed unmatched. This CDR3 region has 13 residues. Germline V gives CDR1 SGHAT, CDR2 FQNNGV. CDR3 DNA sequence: TGTGCCAGCAGGATACAGGGGGACACTGAAGCTTTCTTT. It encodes CASRIQGDTEAFF.

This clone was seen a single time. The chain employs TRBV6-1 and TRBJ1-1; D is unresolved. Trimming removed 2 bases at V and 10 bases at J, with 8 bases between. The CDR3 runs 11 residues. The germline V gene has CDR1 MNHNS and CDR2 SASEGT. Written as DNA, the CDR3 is TGTGCCAGCAGTGAACTGCGGGGAGCTTTCTTT. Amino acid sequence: CASSELRGAFF.

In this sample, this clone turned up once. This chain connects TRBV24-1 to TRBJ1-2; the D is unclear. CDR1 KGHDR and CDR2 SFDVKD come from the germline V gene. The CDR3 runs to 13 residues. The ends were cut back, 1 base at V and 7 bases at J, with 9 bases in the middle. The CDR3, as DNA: TGTGCCACCAGTGATTTTGAGGGAAGTGGCTACACCTTC. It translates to CATSDFEGSGYTF.

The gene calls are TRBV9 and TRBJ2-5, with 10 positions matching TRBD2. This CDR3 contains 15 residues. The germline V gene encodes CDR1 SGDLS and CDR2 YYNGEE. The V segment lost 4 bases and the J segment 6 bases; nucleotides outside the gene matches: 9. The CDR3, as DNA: TGTGCCAGCAGCATTGAGCGGGAGGGCCCGAAGACCCAGTACTTC. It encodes CASSIEREGPKTQYF.

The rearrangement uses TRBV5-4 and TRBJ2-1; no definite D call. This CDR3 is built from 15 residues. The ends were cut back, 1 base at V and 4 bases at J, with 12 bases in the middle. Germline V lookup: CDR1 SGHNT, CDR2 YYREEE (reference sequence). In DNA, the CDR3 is TGTGCCAGCAGCTTGCCGAAGAGAGAATACAATGAGCAGTTCTTC. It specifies CASSLPKREYNEQFF. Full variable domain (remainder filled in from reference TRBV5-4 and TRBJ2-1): ETGVTQSPTHLIKTRGQQVTLRCSSQSGHNTVSWYQQALGQGPQFIFQYYREEENGRGNFPPRFSGLQFPNYSSELNVNALELDDSALYLCASSLPKREYNEQFFGPGTRLTVL.

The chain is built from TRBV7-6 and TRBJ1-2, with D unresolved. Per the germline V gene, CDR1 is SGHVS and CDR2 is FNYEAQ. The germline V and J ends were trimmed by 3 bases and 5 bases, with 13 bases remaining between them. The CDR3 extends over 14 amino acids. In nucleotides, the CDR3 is TGTGCCAGCAGCTTGGGCCCGTCCGAATATGGCTACACCTTC. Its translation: CASSLGPSEYGYTF.

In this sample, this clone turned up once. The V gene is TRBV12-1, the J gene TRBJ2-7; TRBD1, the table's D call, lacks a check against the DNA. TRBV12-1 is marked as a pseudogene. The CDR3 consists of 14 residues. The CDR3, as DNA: TGTGCCAGCAACTCACGGGACAGGGTTGCTGCGCAGTACTTC. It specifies CASNSRDRVAAQYF.

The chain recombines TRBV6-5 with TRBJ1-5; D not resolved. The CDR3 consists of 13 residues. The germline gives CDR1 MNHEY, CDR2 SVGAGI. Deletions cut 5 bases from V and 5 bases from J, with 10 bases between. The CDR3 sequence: CASSQTNHQPQHF. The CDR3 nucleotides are TGTGCCAGCAGTCAGACAAACCATCAGCCCCAGCATTTT.

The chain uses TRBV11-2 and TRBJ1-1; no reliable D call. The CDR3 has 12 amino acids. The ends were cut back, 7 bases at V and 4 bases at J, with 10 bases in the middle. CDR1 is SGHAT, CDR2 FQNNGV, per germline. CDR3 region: CASTLYGTEAFF. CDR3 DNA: TGTGCCAGCACCCTCTACGGCACTGAAGCTTTCTTT.

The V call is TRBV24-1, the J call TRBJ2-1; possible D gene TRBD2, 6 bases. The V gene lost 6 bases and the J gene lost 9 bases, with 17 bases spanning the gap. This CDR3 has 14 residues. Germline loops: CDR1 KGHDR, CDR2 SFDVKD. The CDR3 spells CATSQEGHGLEQFF. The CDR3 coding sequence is TGTGCCACCAGTCAGGAGGGCCACGGGCTTGAGCAGTTCTTC.

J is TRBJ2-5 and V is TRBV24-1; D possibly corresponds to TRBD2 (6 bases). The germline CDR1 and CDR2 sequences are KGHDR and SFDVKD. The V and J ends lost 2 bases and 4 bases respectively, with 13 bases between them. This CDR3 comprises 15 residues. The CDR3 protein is CATSDSRGSGETQYF. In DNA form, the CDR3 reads TGTGCCACCAGTGATTCACGGGGGTCTGGAGAGACCCAGTACTTC.